This entry is about one TCR beta chain. No antigen is known for it. Mismatch with germline at one junction end may stem from a read error. Germline values: CDR1 SGHRS, CDR2 YFSETQ. The CDR3 totals 16 residues. The data were obtained in a study of T-cell reconstitution after alpha-beta-depleted transplantation in children. Study conclusions and caveats: TCRbeta diversity was high at day 60 in some patients (a result of surviving recipient T cells and thymic progenitors). Newly produced T cells mostly accounted for T-cell counts and diversity one year post-transplant. Several hundred expanded graft clones reportedly gave rise to the alpha-beta T cells present about two months after transplant.

Unique molecular identifiers tagged the TCRbeta library. TCRdb processed the PCR reads anew with MiXCR; each CDR3 protein has one entry. In the table there are some 260,000 distinct CDR3 sequences, about 24% of which are singletons. The origin of this receptor is a female patient between 2 and 15 years old who had a stem cell transplant for congenital amegakaryocytic thrombocytopenia, so the T cells may come from the graft donor. The chain employs TRBV5-1 and TRBJ2-7; 8 nucleotides align to TRBD2. The source material was PBMCs, mostly from graft donor cells, sampled 360 days after TCRalphabeta/CD19-depleted stem cell transplant. CDR3 sequence reads: CASSLRAGVGSSEQYF. The CDR3 DNA follows: TGCGCCAGCAGCTTGAGAGCGGGAGTTGGGTCCTCCGAGCAGTACTTC.